These 19 T cell receptor beta chains originate from one sample sequenced in a study of T cell responses to AZD1222 COVID-19 vaccine. Assay used: immunoSEQ multiplex PCR; TCRdb lists only in-frame clones, some missing. The table lists 120,000 to 150,000 clones, 75% to 95% of them singletons. Sequencing used peripheral blood, obtained 28 days after the second dose of the MenACWY control vaccine. The source of these receptors is an adult who received the MenACWY meningococcal vaccine as a control.

This clone came up a few times. V is TRBV7-2 and J is TRBJ2-7, with D perhaps TRBD2 (6 bases). The V gene lost 2 bases and the J gene lost 0 bases, with 14 bases spanning the gap. The CDR3 runs to 16 residues. Looked up from germline, CDR1 is SGHTA and CDR2 is FQGNSA. DNA for the CDR3: TGTGCCAGCAGCTTAAGTCCAGCGGGCCTCTCCTACGAGCAGTACTTC. It translates to CASSLSPAGLSYEQYF.

This chain links TRBV29-1 with TRBJ1-6, with a weak D call TRBD1 (5 bases). Trimming stripped 1 base from V and 0 bases from J, with 16 bases between. The length of the CDR3 is 18 residues. Germline lookup yields CDR1 SQVTM and CDR2 ANQGSEA. CDR3 residues: CSVEAGDPCSSYNSPLHF. The CDR3 bases are TGCAGCGTTGAAGCGGGGGACCCCTGTAGCTCCTATAATTCACCCCTCCACTTT.

The V gene is TRBV9, the J gene TRBJ1-3; TRBD1 might be the D (6 bases). CDR3 length: 16 amino acids. CDR1 and CDR2 from the germline V gene are SGDLS and YYNGEE. Between the trimmed V and J ends, which lost 0 bases and 4 bases, there was a span of 14 bases. The CDR3 loop is CASSVGKGGAGNTIYF. The CDR3 bases are TGTGCCAGCAGCGTAGGGAAAGGGGGTGCCGGAAACACCATATATTTT. Drawing the rest from reference TRBV9 and TRBJ1-3, the complete variable domain is DSGVTQTPKHLITATGQRVTLRCSPRSGDLSVYWYQQSLDQGLQFLIQYYNGEERAKGNILERFSAQQFPDLHSELNLSSLELGDSALYFCASSVGKGGAGNTIYFGEGSWLTVV.

The chain combines TRBV20-1 with TRBJ1-3; 7 bases fit TRBD1. The CDR3 runs 16 residues. J lost 0 bases, V lost 3 bases, and 8 bases had no gene match. The germline V gene has CDR1 DFQATT and CDR2 SNEGSKA (reference sequence). CDR3 region: CSASDRVGASGNTIYF. The CDR3 coding sequence is TGCAGTGCTAGTGACAGGGTAGGGGCCTCTGGAAACACCATATATTTT.

V is TRBV7-2 and J is TRBJ2-7; 7 positions agree with TRBD1. CDR1 is SGHTA, CDR2 FQGNSA, per germline. Trimming took 5 bases from V and 3 from J; bases not matched to a gene: 10. This CDR3 has 15 amino acids. This CDR3 is CASSTEGPGGYEQYF. CDR3 bases: TGTGCCAGCAGCACAGAAGGTCCAGGGGGCTACGAGCAGTACTTC.

V usage is TRBV7-8 and J usage is TRBJ2-5, with 8 bases that match TRBD1. The CDR3 contains 15 residues. After removal of 1 base from V and 5 bases from J, the junction contained 6 bases not matched to a gene. Per germline, CDR1 SGHVS and CDR2 FQNEAQ. CDR3 in amino acids: CASSLVPGGRETQYF. Here the CDR3 DNA reads TGTGCCAGCAGCTTAGTTCCAGGGGGCAGGGAGACCCAGTACTTC.

As regards this clone: The germline gene is not matched at one end of the junction; a read error may be the cause. The chain has TRBV6-1 and TRBJ2-7; 7 nucleotides agree with TRBD1. CDR1 and CDR2 from the germline V gene are MNHNS and SASEGT. The CDR3 covers 12 residues. The CDR3 bases are TGTGCCAGCAGTGAACTCACAGGGGCAGAGCGCTTC. This gives the protein CASSELTGAERF.

The chain has TRBV6-5 and TRBJ2-1; no clear D. The ends were cut back, 2 bases at V and 4 bases at J, with 6 bases in the middle. The germline V gene has CDR1 MNHEY and CDR2 SVGAGI. CDR3 size: 13 residues. The DNA of the CDR3 is TGTGCCAGCAGTTACGACCGGTACAATGAGCAGTTCTTC. As protein: CASSYDRYNEQFF.

The J gene is TRBJ2-1, the V gene TRBV27; D is tentatively TRBD1 or TRBD2 (5 bases each). The V and J ends lost 7 bases and 4 bases respectively, with 14 bases between them. The CDR3 is made up of 14 amino acids. CDR1 is MNHEY and CDR2 is SMNVEV in the germline V gene (reference sequence). Here the CDR3 reads CASTLGPFYNEQFF. CDR3 nucleotide sequence: TGTGCCAGCACTCTGGGACCGTTTTACAATGAGCAGTTCTTC.

The V and J genes are TRBV19 and TRBJ2-3; D is perhaps TRBD2 (6 bases). CDR1 is LNHDA and CDR2 is SQIVND in the germline V gene (reference sequence). The V end lost 5 bases, the J end lost 1 base, and 13 bases lay between the germline ends. The CDR3 consists of 15 residues. The CDR3 loop is CASSPTGLGTDTQYF. DNA of the CDR3: TGTGCCAGTAGTCCCACGGGACTCGGCACAGATACGCAGTATTTT.

This chain connects TRBV27 to TRBJ2-1, with 9 bases lining up with TRBD2. From germline, CDR1 is MNHEY and CDR2 SMNVEV (reference sequence). The CDR3 loop spans 14 amino acids. Trimming cost V 6 bases and J 4 bases; bases outside gene matches: 4. The CDR3 spells CASSFTSGYNEQFF. In DNA form, the CDR3 reads TGTGCCAGCAGCTTTACTAGCGGGTACAATGAGCAGTTCTTC.

The chain uses TRBV18 and TRBJ1-2, with 10 bases matching TRBD1. The length of the CDR3 is 16 residues. With 3 bases clipped from V and 5 bases from J, the junction kept 9 bases outside the gene matches. CDR1 is KGHSH, CDR2 LQKENI, per germline. This CDR3 is CASSPPSDRGIYGYTF. CDR3 coding DNA: TGTGCCAGCTCACCCCCCTCGGACAGGGGGATTTATGGCTACACCTTC.

V usage is TRBV5-1 and J usage is TRBJ2-3, with D unresolved. The CDR3 length is 13 residues. Germline V gene data show CDR1 as SGHRS and CDR2 as YFSETQ. The V and J ends lost 4 bases and 6 bases respectively, with 12 bases between them. The DNA of the CDR3 is TGCGCCAGCAGCCAGCTCAATGGGGATACGCAGTATTTT. It translates to CASSQLNGDTQYF.

The J gene is TRBJ1-4, the V gene TRBV7-9; D ambiguous. Germline assignment: CDR1 SEHNR and CDR2 FQNEAQ (reference sequence). The CDR3 runs 14 residues. V gave up 5 bases and J gave up 5 bases, with 12 bases separating them. The CDR3 sequence is CASSADTVNEKLFF. The CDR3 nucleotides are TGTGCCAGCAGCGCCGACACAGTGAATGAAAAACTGTTTTTT.

This sequence joins TRBV19 and TRBJ1-2; 10 nucleotides agree with TRBD1. Germline loops: CDR1 LNHDA, CDR2 SQIVND (reference sequence). With V trimmed by 5 bases and J by 3 bases, 6 bases remained unmatched. This CDR3 region has 15 residues. For the CDR3, the DNA is TGTGCCAGTAGTTCTCGGACAGGGGGAGACTATGGCTACACCTTC. Its translation is CASSSRTGGDYGYTF.

This rearrangement joins TRBV12-3 or TRBV12-4 to TRBJ1-2; TRBD1 is a possible D gene (6 bases). V was clipped by 2 bases and J by 4 bases, with 8 bases between them. The CDR3 is 13 amino acids. The CDR3 sequence: CASSLRDTYGYTF. CDR3 nucleotides: TGTGCCAGCAGTTTACGGGACACCTATGGCTACACCTTC.

V is TRBV5-6 and J is TRBJ1-1; the match to TRBD1 covers 7 bases. After removal of 4 bases from V and 4 bases from J, the junction contained 10 bases not matched to a gene. The CDR3 spans 15 residues. Germline-derived CDR1 and CDR2 are SGHDT and YYEEEE. CDR3 nucleotide sequence: TGTGCCAGCAGCCTTACAGGGGAGGAGGGCACTGAAGCTTTCTTT. Protein: CASSLTGEEGTEAFF.

This clone was seen more than once but under ten times. This chain joins TRBV21-1 and TRBJ2-1; the table's D call TRBD2 went unverified against the DNA. TRBV21-1 is an annotated pseudogene. The CDR3 is 15 residues long. CDR3 DNA: TGTGCCAGCAGCAAACCTAGCGGGAGTGGTAATGAGCAGTTCTTC. Translating it yields CASSKPSGSGNEQFF.

The chain carries TRBV9 and TRBJ1-6; possible D gene TRBD1, 6 bases. CDR1 is SGDLS, CDR2 YYNGEE, per germline. The V and J ends lost 1 base and 5 bases respectively, with 7 bases between them. The CDR3 runs 14 residues. CDR3 region: CASSVSGDNSPLHF. The CDR3 DNA sequence: TGTGCCAGCAGCGTATCAGGGGATAATTCACCCCTCCACTTT.